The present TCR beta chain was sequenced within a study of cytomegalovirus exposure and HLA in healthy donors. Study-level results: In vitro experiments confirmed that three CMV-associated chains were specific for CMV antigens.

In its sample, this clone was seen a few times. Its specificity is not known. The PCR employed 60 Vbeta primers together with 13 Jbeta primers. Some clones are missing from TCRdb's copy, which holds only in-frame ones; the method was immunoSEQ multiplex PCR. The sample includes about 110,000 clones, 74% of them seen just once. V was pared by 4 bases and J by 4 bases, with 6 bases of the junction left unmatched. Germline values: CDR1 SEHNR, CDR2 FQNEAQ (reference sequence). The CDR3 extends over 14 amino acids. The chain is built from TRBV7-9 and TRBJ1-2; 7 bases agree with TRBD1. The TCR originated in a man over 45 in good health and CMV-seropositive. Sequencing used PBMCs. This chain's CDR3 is CASSWGQLTYGYTF. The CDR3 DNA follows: TGTGCCAGCAGCTGGGGACAGCTTACCTATGGCTACACCTTC.